This is a list of T cell receptor beta chains from one sample in a study of regulatory T cells in long-lasting Graves disease. TCRdb used MiXCR to reprocess the multiplex PCR reads, holding one entry per CDR3 protein. The sample lists about 420,000 distinct CDR3 sequences, around 17% occurring once. In addition, the sample was reused for a study of T cells in Graves' hyperthyroidism and ophthalmopathy.

The sequencing here drew on peripheral blood mononuclear cells (PBMCs), taken at new diagnosis, from a patient treated with antithyroid drugs. The receptors were sampled from a woman aged 18-35 years with Graves disease. Both conserved end residues are part of each CDR3. The D gene is left open where the match is weak. Size values are once, few and many counts, or a class for expanded clones, and some rows have none.

v_call: TRBV15
j_call: TRBJ2-3
clone_size: few
d_call: TRBD1
cdr3_nt: TGTGCCGCCAGCAGAGAGTCCGGGACAGTCACAGATACGCAGTATTTT
cdr3_aa: CAASRESGTVTDTQYF

v_call: TRBV12-3/TRBV12-4
j_call: TRBJ2-5
clone_size: many
d_call: TRBD2
cdr3_nt: TGTGCCAGCAGTTTATCAGCGGGAGGAAGAGAGACCCAGTACTTC
cdr3_aa: CASSLSAGGRETQYF

v_call: TRBV24-1
j_call: TRBJ2-5
clone_size: -
d_call: TRBD2
cdr3_nt: TGTGCCACCGGAAGGGAAAGCGGGAGGGCCAGGGAGACCCAGTACTTC
cdr3_aa: CATGRESGRARETQYF

v_call: TRBV15
j_call: TRBJ1-4
clone_size: many
d_call: -
cdr3_nt: TGTGCCACCAGCAGCAACAACGGGATCGCAACTAATGAAAAACTGTTTTTT
cdr3_aa: CATSSNNGIATNEKLFF

v_call: TRBV27
j_call: TRBJ1-6
clone_size: few
d_call: -
cdr3_nt: TGTGCCAGCAGTTTAGCCCAGGGAGCATCACCCCTCCACTTT
cdr3_aa: CASSLAQGASPLHF

v_call: TRBV20-1
j_call: TRBJ2-2
clone_size: few
d_call: -
cdr3_nt: TGCAGTGCTAGAGATACAACTAACACCGGGGAGCTGTTTTTT
cdr3_aa: CSARDTTNTGELFF

v_call: TRBV6-5
j_call: TRBJ2-1
clone_size: few
d_call: TRBD1
cdr3_nt: TGTGCCAGCAGTTACCACCGGGACAGGGCGGTTCTTGAGCAGTTCTTC
cdr3_aa: CASSYHRDRAVLEQFF

v_call: TRBV20-1
j_call: TRBJ2-3
clone_size: many
d_call: TRBD2
cdr3_nt: TGCAGTGCTAGAGACCTCAAGACTAGCGGATACACAGATACGCAGTATTTT
cdr3_aa: CSARDLKTSGYTDTQYF

v_call: TRBV27
j_call: TRBJ2-4
clone_size: -
d_call: -
cdr3_nt: TGTGCCAGCAGTTTTTCCGGGACACTCAACATTCAGTACTTC
cdr3_aa: CASSFSGTLNIQYF

v_call: TRBV25-1
j_call: TRBJ1-2
clone_size: few
d_call: TRBD1
cdr3_nt: TGTGCCAGCAGGAGGACAGGAGACTATGGCTACACCTTC
cdr3_aa: CASRRTGDYGYTF

v_call: TRBV6-1
j_call: TRBJ1-5
clone_size: few
d_call: -
cdr3_nt: TGTGCCAGCACGCTCAAATCTTCAAAATATCAGCCCCAGCATTTT
cdr3_aa: CASTLKSSKYQPQHF

v_call: TRBV28
j_call: TRBJ2-5
clone_size: many
d_call: TRBD2
cdr3_nt: TGTGCCAGCAGTTTACAGGGACTAGCGGGAGCCATCGGGGAGACCCAGTACTTC
cdr3_aa: CASSLQGLAGAIGETQYF

v_call: TRBV11-2
j_call: TRBJ1-1
clone_size: many
d_call: -
cdr3_nt: TGTGCCAGCGAGGAGACAGGCGGGGCAAACACTGAAGCTTTCTTT
cdr3_aa: CASEETGGANTEAFF

v_call: TRBV27
j_call: TRBJ2-3
clone_size: many
d_call: -
cdr3_nt: TGTGCCAGCAGTTTATTCAGTAGGCGGGACTTCTCTCCGCTAGTCCCGGGTACAGATACGCAGTATTTT
cdr3_aa: CASSLFSRRDFSPLVPGTDTQYF

v_call: TRBV19
j_call: TRBJ2-5
clone_size: -
d_call: -
cdr3_nt: TGTGCCAGTAGTTTGGACGGCACAGAGACCCAGTACTTC
cdr3_aa: CASSLDGTETQYF

v_call: TRBV5-6
j_call: TRBJ1-1
clone_size: -
d_call: TRBD1
cdr3_nt: TGTGCCAGCAGCGCGACAGGGGCGGGCTCTGAAGCTTTCTTT
cdr3_aa: CASSATGAGSEAFF

v_call: TRBV29-1
j_call: TRBJ2-5
clone_size: few
d_call: -
cdr3_nt: TGCAGCGTTGAGGACAGCCAAGAGACCCAGTACTTC
cdr3_aa: CSVEDSQETQYF

v_call: TRBV10-3
j_call: TRBJ2-3
clone_size: -
d_call: -
cdr3_nt: TGTGCCATCAGTGAGTCTAGTTGGGGTGCAGATACGCAGTATTTT
cdr3_aa: CAISESSWGADTQYF

v_call: TRBV12-3/TRBV12-4
j_call: TRBJ2-2
clone_size: few
d_call: -
cdr3_nt: TGTGCCAGCAGTTTTCTATCTGGGGTCTTTTACGACGGGGAGCTGTTTTTT
cdr3_aa: CASSFLSGVFYDGELFF

v_call: TRBV7-2
j_call: TRBJ2-3
clone_size: many
d_call: -
cdr3_nt: TGTGCCAGCAGCTTAGGGACGGGAGAGGGCACAGATACGCAGTATTTT
cdr3_aa: CASSLGTGEGTDTQYF

v_call: TRBV5-1
j_call: TRBJ2-1
clone_size: -
d_call: TRBD2
cdr3_nt: TGCGCCAGCAGCCTATCGGGACTAGGGACCAATGAGCAGTTCTTC
cdr3_aa: CASSLSGLGTNEQFF

v_call: TRBV28
j_call: TRBJ2-5
clone_size: -
d_call: TRBD1
cdr3_nt: TGTGCCAGCAGTTTAGTCGAGACAGGGCTCAGGGAGACCCAGTACTTC
cdr3_aa: CASSLVETGLRETQYF

v_call: TRBV29-1
j_call: TRBJ1-1
clone_size: many
d_call: -
cdr3_nt: TGCAGCGTACCAACCCCCTCGGCGAACACTGAAGCTTTCTTT
cdr3_aa: CSVPTPSANTEAFF

v_call: TRBV29-1
j_call: TRBJ1-2
clone_size: -
d_call: -
cdr3_nt: TGCAGCGTTGAAGGGGGCAGTACCTTTGGAAATGGCTACACCTTC
cdr3_aa: CSVEGGSTFGNGYTF

v_call: TRBV7-2
j_call: TRBJ2-3
clone_size: many
d_call: -
cdr3_nt: TGTGCCAGCAGCTACCCCCCCGTTGGGGTTAGCACAGATACGCAGTATTTT
cdr3_aa: CASSYPPVGVSTDTQYF

v_call: TRBV20-1
j_call: TRBJ2-1
clone_size: few
d_call: -
cdr3_nt: TGCAGTGCTAACCGGGACTCATACAATGAGCAGTTCTTC
cdr3_aa: CSANRDSYNEQFF

v_call: TRBV27
j_call: TRBJ2-7
clone_size: many
d_call: -
cdr3_nt: TGTGCCAGCAAGTTGGGGTACGGACCGAGTTACGAGCAGTACTTC
cdr3_aa: CASKLGYGPSYEQYF

v_call: TRBV6-5
j_call: TRBJ1-5
clone_size: -
d_call: TRBD1
cdr3_nt: TGTGCCAGCAGTTACACAGGACAGGGGACTTATAGCAATCAGCCCCAGCATTTT
cdr3_aa: CASSYTGQGTYSNQPQHF

v_call: TRBV19
j_call: TRBJ2-5
clone_size: -
d_call: -
cdr3_nt: TGTGCCAGTAGTTTCCTCCCAGGGGCGGGAGCTGAGACCCAGTACTTC
cdr3_aa: CASSFLPGAGAETQYF

v_call: TRBV5-1
j_call: TRBJ1-4
clone_size: few
d_call: TRBD1
cdr3_nt: TGCGCCAGCAGCTTAGGAATTTCCGCGGGACAGCTTAATGAAAAACTGTTTTTT
cdr3_aa: CASSLGISAGQLNEKLFF

v_call: TRBV27
j_call: TRBJ2-7
clone_size: few
d_call: -
cdr3_nt: TGTGCCGGCAGTTTATCAAGTACCTACGAGCAGTACTTC
cdr3_aa: CAGSLSSTYEQYF

v_call: TRBV7-2
j_call: TRBJ2-6
clone_size: few
d_call: -
cdr3_nt: TGTGCCAGCAATTTTGGGGGGTCTGGGGCCAACGTCCTGACTTTC
cdr3_aa: CASNFGGSGANVLTF